The 18 T cell receptor beta chains below were found in one sample sequenced in a study of a mutant IDH1 vaccine in newly diagnosed glioma. The time point was: baseline, week 1 (first vaccination visit). This sample's treatment: pre-vaccination baseline after standard-of-care therapy. The protocol was immunoSEQ multiplex PCR, while the TCRdb copy is restricted to in-frame clones and leaves out a portion. The repertoire holds tens of thousands of clones, with 79% as singletons. The starting material was PBMCs, obtained from a glioma patient treated with radiotherapy, temozolomide or both. These receptors all stem from a man in his forties or fifties with glioma.

For the CDR3, the DNA is TGTGCCAGCAGCATCAGCGGCACTAGCACAGATACGCAGTATTTT. Translated, it gives CASSISGTSTDTQYF. The chain carries TRBV9 and TRBJ2-3, with D possibly TRBD2 on 5 matching bases. Germline CDR1 is SGDLS and CDR2 is YYNGEE. This CDR3 is built from 15 residues. V was shortened by 4 bases and J by 0 bases, with 12 bases between the two germline ends.

This chain joins TRBV30 and TRBJ2-1; possible D gene TRBD2, 5 bases. The CDR3 contains 14 residues. Germline values: CDR1 GTSNPN, CDR2 SVGIG (reference sequence). Trimming took off 2 bases at V and 6 bases at J, with 14 bases between the two ends. The CDR3 region has the DNA TGTGCCTGGAGTTTCAGGACTGGACTCAATGAGCAGTTCTTC. As protein: CAWSFRTGLNEQFF.

V gene TRBV29-1 combines with J gene TRBJ2-2, with TRBD2 matching over 9 bases. The junction had 10 bases not matched to a gene; V was cut back by 5 bases and J by 6 bases. CDR3 length: 15 amino acids. Looked up from germline, CDR1 is SQVTM and CDR2 is ANQGSEA. CDR3 DNA: TGCAGCGTTCCGGGTGCCGGCGGGGGGGCCGGGGAGCTGTTTTTT. Amino acid sequence: CSVPGAGGGAGELFF.

This rearrangement joins TRBV4-1 to TRBJ2-7; 8 bases fit TRBD1. With V trimmed by 1 base and J by 7 bases, 9 bases remained unmatched. CDR1 is MGHRA and CDR2 is YSYEKL in the germline V gene. CDR3 size: 15 residues. CDR3 amino acids: CASSQGWTGSGEQYF. CDR3 nucleotide sequence: TGCGCCAGCAGCCAAGGCTGGACAGGGTCGGGGGAGCAGTACTTC.

The genes are TRBV5-1 and TRBJ2-3; TRBD2 agrees at 7 bases. Germline V gives CDR1 SGHRS, CDR2 YFSETQ. The CDR3 runs to 14 residues. Trimming cost V 2 bases and J 6 bases; bases outside gene matches: 6. CDR3 DNA: TGCGCCAGCAGCTTCACGGCGGGGGAGGATACGCAGTATTTT. Translating gives CASSFTAGEDTQYF.

The chain recombines TRBV29-1 with TRBJ2-2, with 9 bases fitting TRBD1. V lost 7 bases and J lost 5; bases outside the gene matches: 11. Germline assignment: CDR1 SQVTM and CDR2 ANQGSEA. The CDR3 spans 15 residues. This CDR3 is CSAKAPGQGTGELFF. The DNA of the CDR3 is TGCAGCGCCAAAGCTCCGGGACAGGGAACCGGGGAGCTGTTTTTT.

The chain combines TRBV7-6 with TRBJ2-1; 9 nucleotides agree with TRBD2. V was pared by 4 bases and J by 4 bases, with 5 bases of the junction left unmatched. The CDR3 extends over 15 amino acids. CDR1 is SGHVS and CDR2 is FNYEAQ in the germline V gene. The CDR3 loop reads CASSSKREAYNEQFF. CDR3 nucleotide sequence: TGTGCCAGCAGCTCCAAGCGGGAGGCTTACAATGAGCAGTTCTTC.

The V gene is TRBV19, the J gene TRBJ1-5, with 11 bases aligning to TRBD1. V lost 4 bases to trimming and J lost 4 bases; unmatched junction nucleotides: 3. This CDR3 spans 15 amino acids. Per the germline V gene, CDR1 is LNHDA and CDR2 is SQIVND (reference sequence). CDR3 DNA sequence: TGTGCCAGTAGTACAGGACAGGGGGCGAATCAGCCCCAGCATTTT. Translating it yields CASSTGQGANQPQHF.

The rearrangement uses TRBV4-3 and TRBJ2-6, with D unresolved. Germline values: CDR1 LGHNA, CDR2 YSLEER. Trimming left V 1 base short and J 2 bases short, with 12 bases between. This CDR3 has 17 amino acids. CDR3 sequence (DNA): TGCGCCAGCAGCCAAGGACCAGGCCTGACTGGGGCCAACGTCCTGACTTTC. Amino acids: CASSQGPGLTGANVLTF.

The CDR3 bases are TGTGCCAGCAGTGACTGGCAGGTTGAGGAAGAGCAGTACTTC. This sequence encodes CASSDWQVEEEQYF. The V gene is TRBV6-1, the J gene TRBJ2-7; D gene unclear. With 3 bases removed from V and 7 bases from J, the gap between germline ends came to 16 bases. Germline lookup yields CDR1 MNHNS and CDR2 SASEGT. The CDR3 consists of 14 residues.

This chain joins TRBV5-1 and TRBJ2-1; 7 nucleotides agree with TRBD1. CDR3 length: 13 amino acids. V shed 4 bases, J shed 8 bases, and the junction held 6 bases outside the gene matches. Germline CDR1 is SGHRS and CDR2 is YFSETQ. In DNA, the CDR3 is TGCGCCAGCAGCGTTGACAGGGTAGATGAGCAGTTCTTC. Translation: CASSVDRVDEQFF.

The gene calls are TRBV10-3 and TRBJ2-3; 9 nucleotides line up with TRBD2. Germline CDR1 and CDR2: ENHRY and SYGVKD. Germline trimming cut 4 bases from V and 4 bases from J; bases unmatched to any gene: 12. The CDR3 sequence is 17 residues long. The CDR3 here is CAISGSGAGGGADTQYF. CDR3 in DNA: TGTGCCATCAGTGGATCCGGAGCGGGGGGAGGCGCAGATACGCAGTATTTT.

The gene calls are TRBV5-1 and TRBJ1-2, with 7 bases identical to TRBD1. Per germline, CDR1 SGHRS and CDR2 YFSETQ. The CDR3 loop spans 13 amino acids. V dropped 2 bases and J dropped 7; count of bases not matched to a gene: 5. The CDR3 DNA is TGCGCCAGCAGCTTTGAGGGGGCTGGTGGCTACACCTTC. It yields the protein CASSFEGAGGYTF.

This rearrangement joins TRBV2 to TRBJ1-4, with 9 bases identical to TRBD1. The CDR3 totals 15 residues. CDR1 is SNHLY, CDR2 FYNNEI, per germline. V lost 6 bases and J lost 5; bases outside the gene matches: 7. The DNA for the CDR3 is TGTGCCAGCAGCTACCCCGGGACAGGGAATGAAAAACTGTTTTTT. Its protein product is CASSYPGTGNEKLFF. Complete variable domain (other parts from reference TRBV2 and TRBJ1-4): EPEVTQTPSHQVTQMGQEVILRCVPISNHLYFYWYRQILGQKVEFLVSFYNNEISEKSEIFDDQFSVERPDGSNFTLKIRSTKLEDSAMYFCASSYPGTGNEKLFFGSGTQLSVL.

The V gene is TRBV18, the J gene TRBJ2-2, with D perhaps matching TRBD2 (5 bases). V lost 5 bases, J lost 7 bases, and 17 bases lay in between. Germline CDR1 and CDR2: KGHSH and LQKENI. The CDR3 consists of 15 residues. CDR3 sequence reads: CASSGGPFAGGELFF. In nucleotides, the CDR3 is TGTGCCAGCTCAGGAGGTCCCTTCGCGGGCGGGGAGCTGTTTTTT.

The V and J genes are TRBV27 and TRBJ1-5, with a tentative D call TRBD1 (5 bases). V shed 2 bases and J shed 6 bases, with 11 bases lying between them. The CDR3 covers 14 residues. Looked up from germline, CDR1 is MNHEY and CDR2 is SMNVEV (reference sequence). CDR3 nucleotides: TGTGCCAGCAGTTTAAGATCAGGGCTTCAGCCCCAGCATTTT. This translates into CASSLRSGLQPQHF.

The V and J genes are TRBV30 and TRBJ1-1, with unresolved D. V shed 2 bases and J shed 10 bases, with 8 bases lying between them. This CDR3 comprises 10 residues. Looked up from germline, CDR1 is GTSNPN and CDR2 is SVGIG (reference sequence). CDR3 DNA: TGTGCCTGGAGTCTTCAGGCAGCTTTCTTT. Translating gives CAWSLQAAFF.

This clone was detected once. The V call is TRBV29-1, the J call TRBJ1-2; no clear D gene. V lost 4 bases and J 2 bases, leaving 14 bases between the germline ends. The germline V gene has CDR1 SQVTM and CDR2 ANQGSEA. CDR3 length: 14 residues. For the CDR3, the DNA is TGCAGCGTTGCGCCCCAGCAGAACAACTATGGCTACACCTTC. Translating it yields CSVAPQQNNYGYTF.